These 5 T cell receptor beta chains came from one sample sequenced in a study of blood T cells in healthy people across ages. The authors ran a second PCR of 7 to 11 cycles using a sample-barcoded 5' primer and a J-beta primer mix. In TCRdb, the 5' RACE reads were re-called with MiXCR into one record per CDR3 protein. The sample has more than 1,000,000 distinct CDR3 sequences; roughly 24% are singletons. These sequences were also reported in another study, on T cells of mothers and their children.

Sequenced input: blood. The receptors were gathered from a girl aged 2 to 9 in good health.

This clonotype showed up just a few times. The V and J genes are TRBV3-1 and TRBJ2-2, with 9 bases matching TRBD1. The V and J ends lost 4 bases and 5 bases, in that order; junction bases with no gene match: 11. The CDR3 totals 17 residues. CDR1 is LGHDT and CDR2 is YNNKEL in the germline V gene (reference sequence). The CDR3 spells CASSLSAGQGFTGELFF. In DNA form, the CDR3 reads TGTGCCAGCAGCCTCAGCGCGGGACAGGGCTTTACCGGGGAGCTGTTTTTT.

This clonotype was detected a few times. The chain combines TRBV6-1 with TRBJ1-1, with 10 bases lining up with TRBD1. After removal of 7 bases from V and 7 bases from J, the junction contained 12 bases not matched to a gene. Germline assignment: CDR1 MNHNS and CDR2 SASEGT. This CDR3 has 15 residues. The CDR3 spells CASKTTGTGASEAFF. The CDR3 DNA reads TGTGCCAGCAAAACCACCGGGACAGGGGCGAGTGAAGCTTTCTTT.

V usage is TRBV20-1 and J usage is TRBJ2-5, with D tentatively TRBD2 (6 bases). The germline V gene encodes CDR1 DFQATT and CDR2 SNEGSKA (reference sequence). CDR3 length equals 15 residues. V was cut by 4 bases and J by 4 bases, with 19 bases left in between. CDR3 sequence reads: CSANLWRGGRETQYF. CDR3 DNA sequence: TGCAGTGCTAACCTTTGGAGGGGAGGTAGAGAGACCCAGTACTTC.

With respect to this clonotype: A read error may explain this, as a much larger clone is one base away. The chain couples TRBV25-1 to TRBJ2-7; TRBD1 matches at 9 bases. The CDR3 runs 13 residues. CDR1 and CDR2 from the germline V gene are MGHDK and SYGVNS. Trimming took 6 bases from V and 4 from J; bases not matched to a gene: 4. The chain's CDR3 is CASRQTGGYEQYF. The CDR3, as DNA: TGTGCCAGCAGGCAGACAGGGGGGTACGAGCAGTACTTC.

The V call is TRBV19, the J call TRBJ1-2; D remains unclear. There are 15 residues in the CDR3. Germline V lookup: CDR1 LNHDA, CDR2 SQIVND (reference sequence). V lost 8 bases and J 1 base, leaving 17 bases between the germline ends. The CDR3 coding sequence is TGTGCCAGTGAAGAAGACCCCTGGGATAACTATGGCTACACCTTC. It codes for CASEEDPWDNYGYTF.